The 17 T cell receptor beta chains below all came from one sample that was sequenced in a study of PD-L1 blockade in urothelial cancer. The repertoire was sequenced with immunoSEQ multiplex PCR; TCRdb's copy has only in-frame clones and lacks some. The sample holds roughly 16,000 clones, 87% seen once. Sequenced here: PBMCs, sampled around atezolizumab (anti-PD-L1) treatment. The receptors derive from a man between 50 and 59 years old with urothelial cancer.

The V and J genes are TRBV7-6 and TRBJ1-2; possibly TRBD1 for D (6 bases). The germline V gene has CDR1 SGHVS and CDR2 FNYEAQ. Trimming shortened V by 1 base and J by 8 bases, and 17 bases separated the two germline ends. The CDR3 length is 15 residues. The DNA for the CDR3 is TGTGCCAGCAGCTTAGGTGGACAGTATGGTAGCGGCTACACCTTC. This translates into CASSLGGQYGSGYTF. Combining the CDR3 with reference TRBV7-6 and TRBJ1-2 gives the whole variable domain GAGVSQSPRYKVTKRGQDVALRCDPISGHVSLYWYRQALGQGPEFLTYFNYEAQQDKSGLPNDRFSAERPEGSISTLTIQRTEQRDSAMYRCASSLGGQYGSGYTFGSGTRLTVV.

The V gene is TRBV9, the J gene TRBJ2-1; 7 positions match TRBD2. The CDR3 totals 13 residues. V trimming: 4 bases; J trimming: 9 bases; junction bases outside the gene matches: 7. Germline CDR1 is SGDLS and CDR2 is YYNGEE. This chain's CDR3 is CASSFGLVGEQFF. The CDR3 bases are TGTGCCAGCAGCTTTGGACTAGTCGGTGAGCAGTTCTTC.

V is TRBV4-3 and J is TRBJ2-2, with TRBD1 identical over 9 bases. The germline CDR1 and CDR2 sequences are LGHNA and YSLEER. This CDR3 region has 19 residues. V lost 1 base, J lost 2 bases, and 11 bases stayed unmatched. The CDR3 sequence: CASSQAPQGAHFNTGELFF. The CDR3 DNA follows: TGCGCCAGCAGCCAAGCCCCACAGGGGGCCCACTTCAACACCGGGGAGCTGTTTTTT.

The chain couples TRBV7-9 to TRBJ1-1; the D is unclear. The V end lost 8 bases, the J end lost 4 bases, and 14 bases lay between the germline ends. The CDR3 consists of 13 residues. CDR1 is SEHNR and CDR2 is FQNEAQ in the germline V gene (reference sequence). Here the CDR3 DNA reads TGTGCCAGCCTACCGGGCGGAGGCACTGAAGCTTTCTTT. This sequence encodes CASLPGGGTEAFF. Looking up the rest from reference TRBV7-9 and TRBJ1-1 gives the full variable domain: DTGVSQNPRHKITKRGQNVTFRCDPISEHNRLYWYRQTLGQGPEFLTYFQNEAQLEKSRLLSDRFSAERPKGSFSTLEIQRTEQGDSAMYLCASLPGGGTEAFFGQGTRLTVV.

This clone has only a few counts. CDR3 loop: CASRLACRGRAIEQFF. The CDR3 DNA is TGTGCAAGTCGCTTAGCTTGTCGCGGGAGGGCCATTGAGCAGTTCTTC. The chain carries TRBV12-2 and TRBJ2-1; the DNA was not used to check the table's D call, TRBD2. TRBV12-2 has pseudogene status. This CDR3 region has 16 residues.

The V and J genes are TRBV5-1 and TRBJ2-2; a weak D match, TRBD2 (5 bases). Germline V CDR1 and CDR2: SGHRS, YFSETQ. V shed 4 bases and J shed 6 bases, with 10 bases lying between them. This CDR3 region has 13 residues. The CDR3 nucleotides are TGCGCCAGCAGCCACGCCGGGGCCGGGGAGCTGTTTTTT. It translates to CASSHAGAGELFF.

The rearrangement uses TRBV25-1 and TRBJ2-7, with 8 bases matching TRBD1. Germline-derived CDR1 and CDR2 are MGHDK and SYGVNS. Germline trimming cut 3 bases from V and 3 bases from J; bases unmatched to any gene: 10. This CDR3 has 16 residues. The CDR3 loop reads CASSDISTGEDYEQYF. CDR3 sequence (DNA): TGTGCCAGCAGTGACATTTCGACAGGGGAGGACTACGAGCAGTACTTC.

The chain joins TRBV19 to TRBJ2-7; TRBD1 agrees at 7 bases. Germline loops: CDR1 LNHDA, CDR2 SQIVND (reference sequence). The V and J ends lost 3 bases and 2 bases, in that order; junction bases with no gene match: 10. The CDR3 is made up of 16 amino acids. The CDR3 DNA reads as TGTGCCAGTAGTATTCGGACAGGTGAGACGGCCTACGAGCAGTACTTC. Protein sequence: CASSIRTGETAYEQYF.

The V gene is TRBV5-6, the J gene TRBJ2-1, with 8 bases identical to TRBD2. This CDR3 has 14 amino acids. The germline CDR1 and CDR2 sequences are SGHDT and YYEEEE. J lost 6 bases, V lost 3 bases, and 5 bases had no gene match. The CDR3 protein is CASSSPGGRNEQFF. The DNA of the CDR3 is TGTGCCAGCAGCTCACCGGGGGGGCGCAATGAGCAGTTCTTC.

The chain has TRBV5-1 and TRBJ2-5; 13 nucleotides line up with TRBD2. The germline CDR1 and CDR2 sequences are SGHRS and YFSETQ. CDR3 length: 16 residues. V shed 3 bases and J 4 bases; nucleotides not matched to a gene: 6. In DNA form, the CDR3 reads TGCGCCAGCAGCTCCAGGACTAGCGGGAGAGGAGAGACCCAGTACTTC. It encodes CASSSRTSGRGETQYF.

This chain links TRBV4-2 with TRBJ2-4; D is uncertain. The CDR3 is 15 residues long. Germline values: CDR1 LGHNA, CDR2 YNFKEQ. Trimming pared 2 bases from V and 0 bases from J, leaving 8 bases between. The chain's CDR3 is CASSQRLVAKNIQYF. The CDR3 DNA reads as TGTGCCAGCAGCCAACGACTTGTAGCCAAAAACATTCAGTACTTC.

This chain connects TRBV5-1 to TRBJ2-3; D gene uncertain. Germline CDR1 and CDR2: SGHRS and YFSETQ. V was cut by 2 bases and J by 6 bases, with 13 bases left in between. This CDR3 comprises 14 residues. The CDR3 sequence is CASSFLAVLDTQYF. As DNA, the CDR3 is TGCGCCAGCAGCTTCCTCGCGGTTTTGGATACGCAGTATTTT.

V and J are TRBV4-1 and TRBJ2-1; TRBD2 aligns across 9 bases. Germline V gene lookup returns CDR1 MGHRA and CDR2 YSYEKL. After removal of 2 bases from V and 9 bases from J, the junction contained 11 bases not matched to a gene. The CDR3 covers 16 residues. The CDR3 is CASSQRDGGRAGEQFF. CDR3 bases: TGCGCCAGCAGCCAAAGGGATGGCGGGAGGGCCGGTGAGCAGTTCTTC.

The chain combines TRBV19 with TRBJ2-1; no reliable D call. The CDR3 is 13 residues long. Trimming took 3 bases from V and 6 from J, leaving 9 bases between them. Per germline, CDR1 LNHDA and CDR2 SQIVND (reference sequence). The CDR3 nucleotides are TGTGCCAGTAGTATTTCTAGTTTCAATGAGCAGTTCTTC. This sequence encodes CASSISSFNEQFF.

This clone has only a few counts. DNA for the CDR3: TGTGCCAGCAGCCCTTGGACTCCCCCTTTTTCTCGTGAGCAGTTCTTC. This codes for CASSPWTPPFSREQFF. V gene TRBV5-4 combines with J gene TRBJ2-1; weak D call: TRBD2 (5 bases). Germline loops: CDR1 SGHNT, CDR2 YYREEE (reference sequence). The CDR3 is 16 residues long. V was shortened by 4 bases and J by 9 bases, with 23 bases between the two germline ends. The whole variable domain, filled in from reference TRBV5-4 and TRBJ2-1, reads ETGVTQSPTHLIKTRGQQVTLRCSSQSGHNTVSWYQQALGQGPQFIFQYYREEENGRGNFPPRFSGLQFPNYSSELNVNALELDDSALYLCASSPWTPPFSREQFFGPGTRLTVL.

The chain recombines TRBV11-3 with TRBJ2-7; TRBD2 matches 8 bases. The V gene end was trimmed by 3 bases and the J gene end by 1 base; junction bases not matched to a gene: 5. From germline, CDR1 is SGHNT and CDR2 YENEEA. The CDR3 runs to 15 residues. CDR3 coding DNA: TGTGCCAGCAGCTTCGCTAGCGGGCCTTCCTACGAGCAGTACTTC. It specifies CASSFASGPSYEQYF.

The CDR3 spells CSVDLGGANYGYTF. CDR3 nucleotides: TGCAGCGTTGACTTAGGGGGAGCTAACTATGGCTACACCTTC. The chain recombines TRBV29-1 with TRBJ1-2, with D possibly matching TRBD1 (6 bases). The CDR3 length is 14 residues. Trimming stripped 3 bases from V and 0 bases from J, with 11 bases between. The germline gives CDR1 SQVTM, CDR2 ANQGSEA.